This entry lists 16 T cell receptor beta chains sequenced from one sample in a study of T cells after yellow fever vaccination. TCRdb itself ran the 5' RACE reads through MiXCR, one entry per CDR3 protein. The data contain a few hundred thousand distinct CDR3 sequences, roughly 19% of them singletons. The sequences come from PBMCs, collected 15 days after the yellow fever booster vaccination. The receptors stem from a man in his thirties or forties who received the YFV17D yellow fever vaccine.

DNA for the CDR3: TGCAGTGCTGATGACAGGACCTACGAGCAGTACTTC. Amino acid sequence: CSADDRTYEQYF. This chain links TRBV20-1 with TRBJ2-7, with TRBD1 as a possible D gene (6 bases). The CDR3 has 12 residues. Trimming took off 5 bases at V and 2 bases at J, with 10 bases between the two ends. The germline CDR1 and CDR2 sequences are DFQATT and SNEGSKA (reference sequence).

V and J are TRBV20-1 and TRBJ2-7, with D uncertain. The CDR3 consists of 11 residues. V lost 3 bases, J lost 6 bases, and 9 bases lay in between. Germline assignment: CDR1 DFQATT and CDR2 SNEGSKA (reference sequence). DNA of the CDR3: TGCAGTGCTAGCCGCTCAGCCGAGCAGTACTTC. This gives the protein CSASRSAEQYF.

The chain combines TRBV5-1 with TRBJ1-3, with D unresolved. Germline V gene sequence: CDR1 SGHRS, CDR2 YFSETQ. The CDR3 length is 14 residues. Trimming pared 0 bases from V and 4 bases from J, leaving 8 bases between. DNA for the CDR3: TGCGCCAGCAGCTTGGTAGGGTACGGAAACACCATATATTTT. The encoded protein is CASSLVGYGNTIYF.

This clonotype came up once. CDR3 amino acids: CASSEAVSGNSYEQYF. Here the CDR3 DNA reads TGTGCCAGCAGCGAGGCCGTTAGCGGGAACTCCTACGAGCAGTACTTC. This chain uses TRBV6-2 or TRBV6-3 with TRBJ2-7, with 8 positions matching TRBD2. The V and J ends lost 6 bases and 0 bases, in that order; junction bases with no gene match: 10. Germline lookup yields CDR1 MNHEY and CDR2 SVGEGT. The length of the CDR3 is 16 residues.

In this sample, this clonotype turned up a few times. The rearrangement joins TRBV29-1 to TRBJ2-1; the D gene could be TRBD1 or TRBD2 (5 bases each). The CDR3 is 14 amino acids. The germline V gene has CDR1 SQVTM and CDR2 ANQGSEA. The V end lost 2 bases, the J end lost 8 bases, and 16 bases lay between the germline ends. CDR3 amino acids: CSVERRGVGYEQFF. Written as DNA, the CDR3 is TGCAGCGTTGAACGTAGAGGGGTAGGTTATGAGCAGTTCTTC.

This sequence joins TRBV11-2 and TRBJ2-7; possibly TRBD1 or TRBD2 for D (6 bases each). Per the germline V gene, CDR1 is SGHAT and CDR2 is FQNNGV. Deletions cut 7 bases from V and 4 bases from J, with 17 bases between. The CDR3 length is 14 residues. The CDR3 is CASTLPGATYEQYF. The CDR3 DNA is TGTGCCAGCACCCTACCGGGGGCGACTTACGAGCAGTACTTC.

The chain joins TRBV20-1 to TRBJ1-2; D gene uncertain. The CDR3 is 14 residues long. Trimming removed 3 bases at V and 7 bases at J, with 18 bases between. Germline values: CDR1 DFQATT, CDR2 SNEGSKA (reference sequence). The CDR3 spells CSASAQSPHSGYTF. The CDR3 DNA sequence: TGCAGTGCTAGTGCGCAGAGTCCCCATAGTGGCTACACCTTC.

This clonotype was detected only a few times. The rearrangement joins TRBV6-4 to TRBJ2-4; D unresolved. V was pared by 2 bases and J by 9 bases, with 8 bases between. Germline-derived CDR1 and CDR2 are MRHNA and SNTAGT. This CDR3 contains 12 residues. The CDR3 sequence: CASSDVLGIQYF. As DNA, the CDR3 is TGTGCCAGCAGTGACGTACTGGGCATTCAGTACTTC.

This clonotype turned up a few times. The V call is TRBV20-1, the J call TRBJ2-5; D is perhaps TRBD1 (6 bases). This CDR3 is 13 amino acids long. The germline gives CDR1 DFQATT, CDR2 SNEGSKA (reference sequence). V shed 2 bases and J shed 6 bases, with 13 bases lying between them. The CDR3 is CSARTAGVKTQYF. CDR3 DNA sequence: TGCAGTGCTAGAACTGCAGGGGTAAAGACCCAGTACTTC.

V and J are TRBV20-1 and TRBJ2-1; TRBD2 aligns across 7 bases. V shed 2 bases and J 0 bases; nucleotides not matched to a gene: 7. Germline CDR1 reads DFQATT; CDR2 reads SNEGSKA (reference sequence). This CDR3 is 16 amino acids long. The CDR3 DNA sequence: TGCAGTGCTAGAAGGTTGCGGGAGACCTCCTACAATGAGCAGTTCTTC. As protein: CSARRLRETSYNEQFF.

This clonotype occurred a few times. The chain is built from TRBV30 and TRBJ2-2; D might be TRBD1 (6 bases). There are 14 residues in the CDR3. V dropped 1 base and J dropped 6 bases, with 12 bases sitting between them. CDR1 and CDR2 (germline): GTSNPN, SVGIG (reference sequence). CDR3 sequence: CAWSAQGRAGELFF. CDR3 DNA sequence: TGTGCCTGGAGTGCCCAGGGGCGCGCCGGGGAGCTGTTTTTT.

The rearrangement joins TRBV29-1 to TRBJ1-1, with D unresolved. The CDR3 is made up of 10 amino acids. The germline V gene encodes CDR1 SQVTM and CDR2 ANQGSEA. The V and J ends lost 7 bases and 1 base respectively, with 4 bases between them. CDR3: CSGENTEAFF. The CDR3 nucleotides are TGCAGCGGGGAGAACACTGAAGCTTTCTTT.

This clonotype was seen only a few times. This CDR3 reads CASSLRSSGNTIYF. In DNA form, the CDR3 reads TGTGCCAGCAGCTTAAGGAGCTCTGGAAACACCATATATTTT. The rearrangement joins TRBV7-2 to TRBJ1-3; D uncertain. V was pared by 2 bases and J by 0 bases, with 5 bases between. The CDR3 loop spans 14 amino acids. Per the germline V gene, CDR1 is SGHTA and CDR2 is FQGNSA.

J is TRBJ2-5 and V is TRBV27, with TRBD2 matching 8 bases. Looked up from germline, CDR1 is MNHEY and CDR2 is SMNVEV (reference sequence). The CDR3 contains 13 residues. Losses at the gene ends were 7 bases for V and 5 bases for J; bases not matched to a gene: 6. In DNA form, the CDR3 reads TGTGCCAGCAACCCGGTAGCGGGGGAGACCCAGTACTTC. Residues: CASNPVAGETQYF.

The rearrangement joins TRBV20-1 to TRBJ2-6; TRBD2 is a possible D gene (6 bases). CDR1 is DFQATT and CDR2 is SNEGSKA in the germline V gene (reference sequence). The CDR3 runs 18 residues. V shed 5 bases and J shed 1 base, with 21 bases lying between them. The CDR3 DNA is TGCAGTGCTCCCCTCAGATCGGAGGGTCGTTCTGGGGCCAACGTCCTGACTTTC. It yields the protein CSAPLRSEGRSGANVLTF.

The table lists this clonotype with a few counts. The chain couples TRBV29-1 to TRBJ1-3; TRBD1 is a possible D gene (5 bases). The ends were cut back, 6 bases at V and 2 bases at J, with 8 bases in the middle. Germline V CDR1 and CDR2: SQVTM, ANQGSEA. The CDR3 loop spans 12 amino acids. CDR3 nucleotides: TGCAGCGTAACAGGAGCTGGAAACACCATATATTTT. Amino acid sequence: CSVTGAGNTIYF. Using reference TRBV29-1 and TRBJ1-3 for the parts outside the CDR3, the full variable domain is SAVISQKPSRDICQRGTSLTIQCQVDSQVTMMFWYRQQPGQSLTLIATANQGSEATYESGFVIDKFPISRPNLTFSTLTVSNMSPEDSSIYLCSVTGAGNTIYFGEGSWLTVV.